The next 30 T cell receptor beta chains were all read from a single sample in a study of T cells after yellow fever vaccination. From the 5' RACE reads, TCRdb called clonotypes with MiXCR, one entry per CDR3 protein. The sample lists roughly 400,000 distinct CDR3 sequences, 18% occurring once. Material: PBMCs, obtained before the yellow fever booster vaccination. The receptors were gathered from a man between 18 and 29 years old who received the YFV17D yellow fever vaccine.

The chain recombines TRBV3-1 with TRBJ2-7; the D gene could be TRBD1 or TRBD2 (6 bases each). The CDR3 has 13 amino acids. CDR1 and CDR2 (germline): LGHDT, YNNKEL (reference sequence). V shed 3 bases and J shed 6 bases, with 12 bases lying between them. CDR3 residues: CASSHRGPIEQYF. The CDR3 DNA sequence: TGTGCCAGCAGCCACCGGGGGCCGATCGAGCAGTACTTC.

The chain links TRBV4-3 to TRBJ1-3; the D is unclear. Trimming took 2 bases from V and 0 from J, leaving 14 bases between them. This CDR3 contains 17 residues. In germline, CDR1 is LGHNA, CDR2 YSLEER. The CDR3 coding sequence is TGCGCCAGCAGCCAATACATGTCGGGCCGCTCTGGAAACACCATATATTTT. It specifies CASSQYMSGRSGNTIYF.

This clonotype was detected only a few times. V and J are TRBV4-3 and TRBJ2-1; 10 bases are shared with TRBD2. CDR3 size: 24 residues. Germline assignment: CDR1 LGHNA and CDR2 YSLEER. Losses at the gene ends were 1 base for V and 0 bases for J; bases not matched to a gene: 24. The DNA of the CDR3 is TGCGCCAGCAGCCAAGGGGTACGGCTAGCGGGGGAGCTCCCGGACTTTAGCTCCTACAATGAGCAGTTCTTC. Protein: CASSQGVRLAGELPDFSSYNEQFF.

The V call is TRBV4-1, the J call TRBJ2-1; TRBD1 matches at 7 bases. With 6 bases clipped from V and 6 bases from J, the junction kept 11 bases outside the gene matches. The length of the CDR3 is 15 residues. CDR1 is MGHRA, CDR2 YSYEKL, per germline. In nucleotides, the CDR3 is TGCGCCAGCAGTCCGACAGGGTTACGGGCCAATGAGCAGTTCTTC. It specifies CASSPTGLRANEQFF.

There are a few counts of this clonotype. V gene TRBV7-9 combines with J gene TRBJ1-4; maybe TRBD1 (5 bases). Germline loops: CDR1 SEHNR, CDR2 FQNEAQ (reference sequence). Between the trimmed V and J ends, which lost 5 bases and 8 bases, there was a span of 18 bases. The CDR3 totals 15 residues. Here the CDR3 reads CASSLEEGRGEKLFF. Here the CDR3 DNA reads TGTGCCAGCAGCCTAGAAGAGGGGCGCGGGGAAAAACTGTTTTTT. Full variable domain (rest looked up from reference TRBV7-9 and TRBJ1-4): DTGVSQNPRHKITKRGQNVTFRCDPISEHNRLYWYRQTLGQGPEFLTYFQNEAQLEKSRLLSDRFSAERPKGSFSTLEIQRTEQGDSAMYLCASSLEEGRGEKLFFGSGTQLSVL.

The table lists this clonotype with many counts. The V gene is TRBV20-1, the J gene TRBJ2-3; D is perhaps TRBD2 (6 bases). The CDR3 is 17 residues long. Trimming left V 6 bases short and J 6 bases short, with 28 bases between. CDR1 is DFQATT and CDR2 is SNEGSKA in the germline V gene (reference sequence). The CDR3 nucleotides are TGCAGTGCCCCCCACCTGATCGGGGCGGGGTTCCTCGATACGCAGTATTTT. This translates into CSAPHLIGAGFLDTQYF.

In this sample, this clonotype turned up many times. The chain employs TRBV6-1 and TRBJ2-7, with D unresolved. CDR1 is MNHNS and CDR2 is SASEGT in the germline V gene. Trimming cost V 0 bases and J 7 bases, with 10 bases left between them. CDR3 size: 13 residues. The CDR3 region is CASSEASPPEQYV. The DNA for the CDR3 is TGTGCCAGCAGTGAAGCGAGTCCCCCGGAGCAGTACGTC.

The chain employs TRBV6-2 or TRBV6-3 and TRBJ2-7; TRBD1 aligns across 8 bases. The CDR3 is 16 residues long. Per the germline V gene, CDR1 is MNHEY and CDR2 is SVGEGT. Trimming at V came to 2 bases and at J to 0 bases, leaving 6 bases not matched to a gene. CDR3 sequence: CASSYHPGGISYEQYF. The DNA of the CDR3 is TGTGCCAGCAGTTACCATCCAGGGGGCATCTCCTACGAGCAGTACTTC.

The chain employs TRBV2 and TRBJ1-1; D uncertain. V was clipped by 2 bases and J by 4 bases, with 11 bases between them. In germline, CDR1 is SNHLY, CDR2 FYNNEI. The CDR3 loop spans 14 amino acids. This chain's CDR3 is CASSERWLGTEAFF. The CDR3 DNA sequence: TGTGCCAGCAGTGAAAGATGGTTGGGCACTGAAGCTTTCTTT.

The chain employs TRBV6-1 and TRBJ2-1; 9 nucleotides agree with TRBD1. The CDR3 spans 15 residues. The V and J ends lost 6 bases and 3 bases, in that order; junction bases with no gene match: 6. CDR1 is MNHNS, CDR2 SASEGT, per germline. This CDR3 reads CASRTGTGSYNEQFF. In nucleotides, the CDR3 is TGTGCCAGCAGGACCGGGACAGGGAGCTACAATGAGCAGTTCTTC.

There are a few counts of this clonotype. The chain employs TRBV25-1 and TRBJ2-4; D is undetermined. The CDR3 totals 14 residues. Germline V gives CDR1 MGHDK, CDR2 SYGVNS. Deletions cut 3 bases from V and 0 bases from J, with 6 bases between. This CDR3 is CASSDTLAKNIQYF. DNA of the CDR3: TGTGCCAGCAGTGATACCTTAGCCAAAAACATTCAGTACTTC.

This chain joins TRBV7-9 and TRBJ2-2; D gene uncertain. The germline V gene has CDR1 SEHNR and CDR2 FQNEAQ (reference sequence). Trimming shortened V by 8 bases and J by 6 bases, and 22 bases separated the two germline ends. The CDR3 covers 16 residues. The CDR3 region has the DNA TGTGCCAGCCGACAATCACGGACGGTACAAGCCGGGGAGCTGTTTTTT. It is translated as CASRQSRTVQAGELFF.

This clonotype was counted between two and nine times. The chain uses TRBV20-1 and TRBJ1-1; a weak D match, TRBD1 (6 bases). V lost 1 base to trimming and J lost 3 bases, with 12 bases between them. The CDR3 is 14 residues long. CDR1 and CDR2 (germline): DFQATT, SNEGSKA (reference sequence). CDR3 nucleotide sequence: TGCAGTGCTAGAGGGGAGGGGGATGACACTGAAGCTTTCTTT. This sequence encodes CSARGEGDDTEAFF.

This clonotype has more than one count but fewer than ten. The V gene is TRBV29-1, the J gene TRBJ2-2, with TRBD2 matching 10 bases. V dropped 0 bases and J dropped 5; count of bases not matched to a gene: 6. CDR3 size: 16 residues. Germline V lookup: CDR1 SQVTM, CDR2 ANQGSEA. This chain's CDR3 is CSVEEGSGGPTGELFF. CDR3 in DNA: TGCAGCGTTGAAGAGGGTAGCGGGGGGCCGACCGGGGAGCTGTTTTTT.

The chain recombines TRBV20-1 with TRBJ1-5; 7 positions match TRBD1. This CDR3 is built from 14 residues. The ends lost 4 bases at V and 5 bases at J; junction bases unmatched: 8. From germline, CDR1 is DFQATT and CDR2 SNEGSKA (reference sequence). CDR3 coding DNA: TGCAGTGCTAATAAGGGGGCGCGAGATCAGCCCCAGCATTTT. It encodes CSANKGARDQPQHF.

The chain combines TRBV6-2 or TRBV6-3 with TRBJ1-1, with a weak D call TRBD1 (6 bases). This CDR3 contains 20 residues. The germline CDR1 and CDR2 sequences are MNHEY and SVGEGT. The V end lost 5 bases, the J end lost 3 bases, and 31 bases lay between the germline ends. CDR3 in DNA: TGTGCCAGCAGTCCCCCAACGGGGGGGCGGGGGCGGTTTTGGGACACTGAAGCTTTCTTT. Translated, it gives CASSPPTGGRGRFWDTEAFF.

This clonotype was seen a few times. The V gene is TRBV20-1, the J gene TRBJ1-3; D gene ambiguous. The CDR3 runs to 13 residues. Trimming took 6 bases from V and 6 from J, leaving 15 bases between them. In germline, CDR1 is DFQATT, CDR2 SNEGSKA (reference sequence). CDR3 loop: CSAPTPGENTIYF. The CDR3 DNA sequence: TGCAGTGCGCCGACCCCTGGCGAAAACACCATATATTTT.

The V gene is TRBV12-3 or TRBV12-4, the J gene TRBJ1-3; D call uncertain. V lost 10 bases, J lost 6 bases, and 22 bases lay in between. There are 15 residues in the CDR3. The DNA of the CDR3 is TGTGCCAACCACGTTATAACAGCAATCGAAAACACCATATATTTT. As protein: CANHVITAIENTIYF.

The chain links TRBV5-6 to TRBJ2-7; 10 bases agree with TRBD1. J lost 5 bases, V lost 0 bases, and 2 bases had no gene match. The CDR3 spans 14 residues. Germline lookup yields CDR1 SGHDT and CDR2 YYEEEE. CDR3 bases: TGTGCCAGCAGCTTGGGGGACAGGGGCGACGAGCAGTACGTC. Its translation: CASSLGDRGDEQYV.

This chain joins TRBV7-2 and TRBJ2-7, with D hard to call. V lost 3 bases, J lost 5 bases, and 11 bases lay in between. Germline CDR1 is SGHTA and CDR2 is FQGNSA. The CDR3 spans 13 residues. The CDR3 bases are TGTGCCAGCAGCTTTCGTCGTAAGGACGAGCAGTACTTC. It encodes CASSFRRKDEQYF.

This CDR3 reads CASSRPREGRSGANVLTF. The DNA for the CDR3 is TGTGCCAGCAGCCGCCCCCGGGAGGGGAGGTCTGGGGCCAACGTCCTGACTTTC. The chain couples TRBV7-6 to TRBJ2-6; 8 nucleotides align to TRBD2. V shed 5 bases and J 1 base; nucleotides not matched to a gene: 10. Germline V gene sequence: CDR1 SGHVS, CDR2 FNYEAQ. This CDR3 contains 18 residues.

In its sample, this clonotype was seen many times. This chain links TRBV15 with TRBJ1-1; D is possibly TRBD1 (6 bases). Germline V gives CDR1 LNHNV, CDR2 YYDKDF (reference sequence). The CDR3 totals 15 residues. The V and J ends lost 2 bases and 4 bases respectively, with 14 bases between them. The CDR3 region has the DNA TGTGCCACCAGCAGACCACAGGGAAGTGGCACTGAAGCTTTCTTT. It codes for CATSRPQGSGTEAFF. The entire variable domain, with the rest obtained from reference TRBV15 and TRBJ1-1, is as follows: DAMVIQNPRYQVTQFGKPVTLSCSQTLNHNVMYWYQQKSSQAPKLLFHYYDKDFNNEADTPDNFQSRRPNTSFCFLDIRSPGLGDTAMYLCATSRPQGSGTEAFFGQGTRLTVV.

The table lists this clonotype with many counts. The rearrangement uses TRBV4-2 and TRBJ2-3, with TRBD2 matching over 15 bases. Per the germline V gene, CDR1 is LGHNA and CDR2 is YNFKEQ. The J segment lost 2 bases and the V segment lost 4 bases, leaving 1 base of the junction unmatched. The CDR3 spans 16 residues. CDR3 sequence (DNA): TGTGCCAGCAGCCGGACTAGCGGGGGGGCCACAGATACGCAGTATTTT. Translation gives CASSRTSGGATDTQYF.

This clonotype came up a few times. This chain joins TRBV25-1 and TRBJ2-1; D is perhaps TRBD2 (5 bases). V dropped 5 bases and J dropped 10 bases, with 12 bases sitting between them. CDR1 and CDR2 from the germline V gene are MGHDK and SYGVNS. This CDR3 region has 12 residues. DNA for the CDR3: TGTGCCAGCAGTAGCTCTCGGGGAGAGCAGTTCTTC. Its translation is CASSSSRGEQFF.

This chain links TRBV2 with TRBJ2-5; TRBD2 aligns across 7 bases. Germline loops: CDR1 SNHLY, CDR2 FYNNEI. With 3 bases clipped from V and 1 base from J, the junction kept 8 bases outside the gene matches. The CDR3 runs to 16 residues. The CDR3 is CASSETGRGIQETQYF. The DNA of the CDR3 is TGTGCCAGCAGTGAGACGGGGCGGGGGATCCAAGAGACCCAGTACTTC. The full variable domain, its missing parts supplied by reference TRBV2 and TRBJ2-5, is EPEVTQTPSHQVTQMGQEVILRCVPISNHLYFYWYRQILGQKVEFLVSFYNNEISEKSEIFDDQFSVERPDGSNFTLKIRSTKLEDSAMYFCASSETGRGIQETQYFGPGTRLLVL.

The V gene is TRBV3-1, the J gene TRBJ1-5; D is ambiguous. V was cut by 0 bases and J by 3 bases, with 15 bases left in between. Germline V gene lookup returns CDR1 LGHDT and CDR2 YNNKEL (reference sequence). This CDR3 has 17 residues. DNA for the CDR3: TGTGCCAGCAGCCAAGAATCACCCCCCGGAAACAATCAGCCCCAGCATTTT. Translated, it gives CASSQESPPGNNQPQHF.

There are a few counts of this clonotype. The chain has TRBV7-9 and TRBJ2-4; 15 nucleotides agree with TRBD2. The junction had 3 bases not matched to a gene; V was cut back by 5 bases and J by 10 bases. CDR3 size: 14 residues. CDR1 is SEHNR and CDR2 is FQNEAQ in the germline V gene (reference sequence). The CDR3 spells CASSAGLAGGIQYF. CDR3 nucleotides: TGTGCCAGCAGCGCGGGACTAGCGGGGGGTATTCAGTACTTC.

The chain couples TRBV20-1 to TRBJ1-5; D is unclear. Germline values: CDR1 DFQATT, CDR2 SNEGSKA (reference sequence). The CDR3 covers 13 residues. Trimming removed 6 bases at V and 4 bases at J, with 13 bases between. The CDR3 sequence is CSAAEVINQPQHF. The CDR3 DNA is TGCAGTGCGGCAGAAGTAATAAATCAGCCCCAGCATTTT.

The chain couples TRBV5-1 to TRBJ1-1, with 9 bases that match TRBD1. V lost 0 bases to trimming and J lost 3 bases; unmatched junction nucleotides: 9. The germline V gene has CDR1 SGHRS and CDR2 YFSETQ. The CDR3 has 17 amino acids. The CDR3 nucleotides are TGCGCCAGCAGCTTGGTGGGACAGGGCACCTCGGACACTGAAGCTTTCTTT. Translation: CASSLVGQGTSDTEAFF.

This chain uses TRBV5-1 with TRBJ2-5; the D is unclear. Per the germline V gene, CDR1 is SGHRS and CDR2 is YFSETQ. This CDR3 is built from 13 residues. The ends were cut back, 0 bases at V and 7 bases at J, with 10 bases in the middle. The CDR3 region has the DNA TGCGCCAGCAGCTTGGCCACCCGCGTGACCCAGTACTTC. It is translated as CASSLATRVTQYF. Drawing the rest from reference TRBV5-1 and TRBJ2-5, the complete variable domain is KAGVTQTPRYLIKTRGQQVTLSCSPISGHRSVSWYQQTPGQGLQFLFEYFSETQRNKGNFPGRFSGRQFSNSRSEMNVSTLELGDSALYLCASSLATRVTQYFGPGTRLLVL.